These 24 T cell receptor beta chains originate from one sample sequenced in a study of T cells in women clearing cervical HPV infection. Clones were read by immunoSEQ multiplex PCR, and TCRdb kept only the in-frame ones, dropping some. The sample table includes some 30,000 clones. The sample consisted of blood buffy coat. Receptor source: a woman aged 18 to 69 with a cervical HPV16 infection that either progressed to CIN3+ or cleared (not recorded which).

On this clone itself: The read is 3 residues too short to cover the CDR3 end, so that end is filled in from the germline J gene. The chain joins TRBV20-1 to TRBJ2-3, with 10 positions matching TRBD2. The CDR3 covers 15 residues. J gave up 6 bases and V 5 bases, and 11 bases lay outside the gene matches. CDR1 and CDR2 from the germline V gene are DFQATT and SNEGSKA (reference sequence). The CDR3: CSASPSGGPGDTQYF. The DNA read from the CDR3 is TGCAGTGCTTCTCCTAGCGGGGGCCCGGGGGATACG.

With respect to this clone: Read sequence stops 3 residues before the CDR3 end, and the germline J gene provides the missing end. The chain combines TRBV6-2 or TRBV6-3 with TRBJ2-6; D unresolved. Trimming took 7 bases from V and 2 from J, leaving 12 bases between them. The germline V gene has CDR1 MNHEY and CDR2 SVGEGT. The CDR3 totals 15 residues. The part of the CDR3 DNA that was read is TGTGCCAGCACCCCCTCGGGTGCTGGGGCCAACGTC. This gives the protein CASTPSGAGANV. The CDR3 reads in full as CASTPSGAGANVLTF.

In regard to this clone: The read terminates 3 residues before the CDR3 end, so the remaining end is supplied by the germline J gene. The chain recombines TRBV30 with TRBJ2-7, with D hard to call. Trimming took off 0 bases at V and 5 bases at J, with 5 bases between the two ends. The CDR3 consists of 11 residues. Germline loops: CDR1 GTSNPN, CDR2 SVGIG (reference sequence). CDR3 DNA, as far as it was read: TGTGCCTGGAGTGTAGGCCACGAG. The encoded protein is CAWSVGHE. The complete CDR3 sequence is CAWSVGHEQYF.

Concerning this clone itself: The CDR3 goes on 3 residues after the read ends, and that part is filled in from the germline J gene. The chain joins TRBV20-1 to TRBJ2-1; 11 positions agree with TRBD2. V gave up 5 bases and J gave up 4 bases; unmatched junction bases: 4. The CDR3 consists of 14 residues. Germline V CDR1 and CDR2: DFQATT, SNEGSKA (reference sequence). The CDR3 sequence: CSALAGGPYNEQFF. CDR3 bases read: TGCAGTGCTCTAGCGGGGGGACCTTACAATGAG.

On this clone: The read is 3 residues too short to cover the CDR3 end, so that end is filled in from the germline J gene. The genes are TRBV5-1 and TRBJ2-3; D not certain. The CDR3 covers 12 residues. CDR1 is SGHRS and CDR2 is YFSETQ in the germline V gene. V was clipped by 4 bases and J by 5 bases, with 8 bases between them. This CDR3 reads CASSQRLDTQYF. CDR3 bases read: TGCGCCAGCAGCCAAAGACTAGATACG. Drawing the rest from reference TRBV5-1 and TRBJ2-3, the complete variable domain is KAGVTQTPRYLIKTRGQQVTLSCSPISGHRSVSWYQQTPGQGLQFLFEYFSETQRNKGNFPGRFSGRQFSNSRSEMNVSTLELGDSALYLCASSQRLDTQYFGPGTRLTVL.

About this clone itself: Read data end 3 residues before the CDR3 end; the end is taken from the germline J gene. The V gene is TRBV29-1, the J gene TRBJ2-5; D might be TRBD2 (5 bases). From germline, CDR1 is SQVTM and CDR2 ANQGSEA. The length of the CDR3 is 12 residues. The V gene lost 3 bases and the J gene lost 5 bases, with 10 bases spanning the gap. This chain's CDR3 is CSVDITGETQYF. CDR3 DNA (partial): TGCAGCGTTGATATTACGGGGGAGACC.

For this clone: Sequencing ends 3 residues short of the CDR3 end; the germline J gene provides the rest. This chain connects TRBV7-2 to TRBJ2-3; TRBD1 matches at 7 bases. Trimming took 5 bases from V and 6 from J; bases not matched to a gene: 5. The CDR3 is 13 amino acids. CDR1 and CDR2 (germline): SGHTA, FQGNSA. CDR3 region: CASSLDRVDTQYF. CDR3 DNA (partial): TGTGCCAGCAGCCTTGACAGGGTCGATACG.

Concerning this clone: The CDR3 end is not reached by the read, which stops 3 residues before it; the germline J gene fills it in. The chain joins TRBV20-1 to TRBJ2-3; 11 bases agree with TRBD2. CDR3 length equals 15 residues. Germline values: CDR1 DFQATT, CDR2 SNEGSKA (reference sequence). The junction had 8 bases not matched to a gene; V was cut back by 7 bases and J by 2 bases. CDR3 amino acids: CSGAWTSGPTDTQYF. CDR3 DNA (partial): TGCAGTGGGGCCTGGACTAGCGGGCCCACAGATACG.

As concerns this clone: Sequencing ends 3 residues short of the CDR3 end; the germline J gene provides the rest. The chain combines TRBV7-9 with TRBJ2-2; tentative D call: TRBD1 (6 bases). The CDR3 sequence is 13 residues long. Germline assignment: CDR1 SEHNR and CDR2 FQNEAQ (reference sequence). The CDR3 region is CASSQGLNEKLFF. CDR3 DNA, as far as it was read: TGTGCCAGCAGTCAGGGGCTTAATGAAAAG. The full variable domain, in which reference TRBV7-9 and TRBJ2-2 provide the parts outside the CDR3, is DTGVSQNPRHKITKRGQNVTFRCDPISEHNRLYWYRQTLGQGPEFLTYFQNEAQLEKSRLLSDRFSAERPKGSFSTLEIQRTEQGDSAMYLCASSQGLNEKLFFGEGSRLTVL.

Partial CDR3 DNA: TGCAGTGCTTCGAATCAGGGGAAGAATGGT. It codes for CSASNQGKNG. The whole CDR3 sequence reads CSASNQGKNGQYF. The chain is built from TRBV20-1 and TRBJ2-4, with D possibly TRBD1 on 6 matching bases. The read stops 3 residues short of the end of the CDR3; the missing end is completed from the germline J gene. This CDR3 comprises 13 residues. Per germline, CDR1 DFQATT and CDR2 SNEGSKA (reference sequence).

CDR3 in amino acids: CATRDRGPLRAEAFF. The CDR3 DNA, read in part, is TGTGCCACCCGTGATAGGGGGCCCCTCAGGGCTGAA. V usage is TRBV7-2 and J usage is TRBJ1-1, with 7 bases that match TRBD1. The read finishes 3 residues shy of the CDR3 end, and the germline J gene is used to complete it. With 10 bases clipped from V and 6 bases from J, the junction kept 17 bases outside the gene matches. The CDR3 is 15 residues long. CDR1 SGHTA and CDR2 FQGNSA come from the germline V gene.

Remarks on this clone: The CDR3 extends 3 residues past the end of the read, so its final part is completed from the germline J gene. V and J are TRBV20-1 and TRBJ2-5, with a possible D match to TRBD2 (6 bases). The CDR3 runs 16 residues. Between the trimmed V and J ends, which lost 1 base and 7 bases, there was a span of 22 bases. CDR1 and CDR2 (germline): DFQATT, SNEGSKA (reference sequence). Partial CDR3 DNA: TGCAGTGCTAGAGCCCTCGGGGGACTGACGACGGGGACC. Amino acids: CSARALGGLTTGT. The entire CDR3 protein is CSARALGGLTTGTQYF.

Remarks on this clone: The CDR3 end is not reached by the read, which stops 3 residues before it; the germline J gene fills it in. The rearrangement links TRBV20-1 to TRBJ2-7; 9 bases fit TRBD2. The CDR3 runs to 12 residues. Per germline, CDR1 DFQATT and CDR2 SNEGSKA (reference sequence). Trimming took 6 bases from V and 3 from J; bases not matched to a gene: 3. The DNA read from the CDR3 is TGCAGTGCAAAGCGGGAGGTCTACGAG. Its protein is CSAKREVYE. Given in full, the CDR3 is CSAKREVYEQYF.

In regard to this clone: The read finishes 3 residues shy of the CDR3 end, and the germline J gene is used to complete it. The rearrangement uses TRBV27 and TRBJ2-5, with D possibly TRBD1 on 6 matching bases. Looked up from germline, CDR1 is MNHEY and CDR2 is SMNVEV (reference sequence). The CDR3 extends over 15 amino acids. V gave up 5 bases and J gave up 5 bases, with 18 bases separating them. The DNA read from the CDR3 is TGTGCCAGCAGTCTCACCACAGGGATGGGGGAGACC. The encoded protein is CASSLTTGMGET. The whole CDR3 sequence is CASSLTTGMGETQYF.

CDR3 residues: CASSPYKGGHGSNQPQHF. The CDR3 DNA, read in part, is TGTGCCAGTAGTCCTTACAAGGGTGGACACGGAAGCAATCAGCCC. The V call is TRBV19, the J call TRBJ1-5; D possibly corresponds to TRBD1 (5 bases). The CDR3 end lies 3 residues beyond the end of the read and is filled in from the germline J gene. This CDR3 comprises 18 residues. Trimming stripped 5 bases from V and 1 base from J, with 21 bases between. Germline V gene data show CDR1 as LNHDA and CDR2 as SQIVND (reference sequence).

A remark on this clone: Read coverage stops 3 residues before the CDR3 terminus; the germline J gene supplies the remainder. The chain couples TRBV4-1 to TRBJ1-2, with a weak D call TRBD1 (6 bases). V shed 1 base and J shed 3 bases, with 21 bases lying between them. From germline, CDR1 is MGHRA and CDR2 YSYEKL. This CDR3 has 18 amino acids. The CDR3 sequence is CASSQALLRTVRDYGYTF. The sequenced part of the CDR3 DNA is TGCGCCAGCAGCCAAGCCCTCCTTCGGACAGTCCGCGACTATGGC.

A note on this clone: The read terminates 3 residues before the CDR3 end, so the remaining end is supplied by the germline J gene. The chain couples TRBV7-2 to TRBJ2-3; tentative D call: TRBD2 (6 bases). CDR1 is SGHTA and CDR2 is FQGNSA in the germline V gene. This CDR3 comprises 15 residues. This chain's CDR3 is CASSSLGGGNQPQYF. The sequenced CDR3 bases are TGTGCCAGCAGCTCCTTGGGGGGAGGCAATCAGCCG. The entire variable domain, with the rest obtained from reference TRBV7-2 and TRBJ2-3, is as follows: GAGVSQSPSNKVTEKGKDVELRCDPISGHTALYWYRQSLGQGLEFLIYFQGNSAPDKSGLPSDRFSAERTGGSVSTLTIQRTQQEDSAVYLCASSSLGGGNQPQYFGPGTRLTVL.

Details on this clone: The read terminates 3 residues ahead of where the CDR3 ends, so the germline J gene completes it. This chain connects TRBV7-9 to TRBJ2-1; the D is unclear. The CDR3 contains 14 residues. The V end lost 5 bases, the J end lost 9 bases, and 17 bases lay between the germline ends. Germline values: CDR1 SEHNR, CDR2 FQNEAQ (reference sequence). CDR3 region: CASSLILVGGEQFF. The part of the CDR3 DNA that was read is TGTGCCAGCAGCCTAATATTAGTTGGCGGTGAG.

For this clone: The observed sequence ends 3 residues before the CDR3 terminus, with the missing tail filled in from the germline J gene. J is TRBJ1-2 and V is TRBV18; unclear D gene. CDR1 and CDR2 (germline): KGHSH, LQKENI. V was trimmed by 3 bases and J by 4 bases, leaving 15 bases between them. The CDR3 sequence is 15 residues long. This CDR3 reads CASSPPSGQTYGYTF. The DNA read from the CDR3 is TGTGCCAGCTCACCCCCCAGCGGGCAGACCTATGGC.

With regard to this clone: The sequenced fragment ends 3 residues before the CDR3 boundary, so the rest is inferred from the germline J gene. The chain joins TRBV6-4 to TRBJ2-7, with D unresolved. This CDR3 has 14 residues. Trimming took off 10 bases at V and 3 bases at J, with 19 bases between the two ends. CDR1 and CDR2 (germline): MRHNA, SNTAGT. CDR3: CATTTIIADYEQYF. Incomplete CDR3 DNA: TGTGCCACCACTACGATCATTGCCGACTACGAG.

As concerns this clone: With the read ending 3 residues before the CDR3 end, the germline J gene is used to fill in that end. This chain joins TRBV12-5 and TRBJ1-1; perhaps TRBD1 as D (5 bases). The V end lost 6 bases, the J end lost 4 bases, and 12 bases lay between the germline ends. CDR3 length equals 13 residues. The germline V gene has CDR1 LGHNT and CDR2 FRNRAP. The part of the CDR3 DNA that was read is TGTGCTAGTGGAAAAGGGGTCTTCACTGAA. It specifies CASGKGVFTE. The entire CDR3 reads CASGKGVFTEAFF. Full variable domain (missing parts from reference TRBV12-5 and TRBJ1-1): DARVTQTPRHKVTEMGQEVTMRCQPILGHNTVFWYRQTMMQGLELLAYFRNRAPLDDSGMPKDRFSAEMPDATLATLKIQPSEPRDSAVYFCASGKGVFTEAFFGQGTRLTVV.

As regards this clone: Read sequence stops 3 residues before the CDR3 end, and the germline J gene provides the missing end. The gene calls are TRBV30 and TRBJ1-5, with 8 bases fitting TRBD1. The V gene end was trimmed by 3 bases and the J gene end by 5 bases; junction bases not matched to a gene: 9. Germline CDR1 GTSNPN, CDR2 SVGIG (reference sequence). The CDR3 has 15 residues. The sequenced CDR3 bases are TGTGCCTGGAGGAGAAGGGACAGGCCTGATCAGCCC. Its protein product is CAWRRRDRPDQP. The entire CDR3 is CAWRRRDRPDQPQHF.

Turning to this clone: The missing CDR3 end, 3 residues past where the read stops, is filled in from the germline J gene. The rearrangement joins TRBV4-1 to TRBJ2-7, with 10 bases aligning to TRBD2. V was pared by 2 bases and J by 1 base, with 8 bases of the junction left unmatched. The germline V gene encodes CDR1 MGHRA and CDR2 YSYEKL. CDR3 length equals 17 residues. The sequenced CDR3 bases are TGCGCCAGCAGCCAAAAAGGCCTAGCGGGGGTTTCCTACGAG. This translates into CASSQKGLAGVSYE. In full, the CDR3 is CASSQKGLAGVSYEQYF.

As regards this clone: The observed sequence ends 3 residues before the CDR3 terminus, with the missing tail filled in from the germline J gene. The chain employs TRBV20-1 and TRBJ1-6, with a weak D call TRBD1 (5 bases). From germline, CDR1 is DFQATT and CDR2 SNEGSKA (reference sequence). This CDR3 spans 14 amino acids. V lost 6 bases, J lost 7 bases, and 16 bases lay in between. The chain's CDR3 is CSAPKQEGNSPLHF. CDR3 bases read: TGCAGTGCCCCAAAACAGGAGGGCAATTCACCC.